A single sample is the source of the 5 T cell receptor beta chains below, sequenced in a study of human T cells and chemical hapten exposure. MiXCR, run by TCRdb on the RACE reads, gives a single entry per CDR3 protein. The table lists more than 95,000 distinct CDR3 sequences, 12% of them singletons, with approximately 1.4% in the top ten. Time point described: patch test 1, 2 weeks after DPC sensitization. Treatment of the sample: therapeutic diphenylcyclopropenone sensitization with weekly scalp DPC. The starting material was whole blood, obtained in connection with sensitization to the hapten diphenylcyclopropenone (DPC). The receptors originated from a woman aged 50 to 65 with alopecia areata. Some clones in this sample may be carry-over from other donors' samples.

The chain is built from TRBV27 and TRBJ2-4, with D tentatively TRBD1 or TRBD2 (6 bases each). The ends were cut back, 2 bases at V and 2 bases at J, with 13 bases in the middle. CDR3 size: 16 residues. From germline, CDR1 is MNHEY and CDR2 SMNVEV (reference sequence). The CDR3 loop reads CASSLTGATPKNIQYF. The CDR3 DNA is TGTGCCAGCAGTTTAACGGGGGCCACACCCAAAAACATTCAGTACTTC.

This clonotype came up a few times. The V call is TRBV7-6, the J call TRBJ2-5; D not resolved. In germline, CDR1 is SGHVS, CDR2 FNYEAQ. The CDR3 extends over 13 amino acids. Trimming removed 5 bases from V and 5 bases from J, with 12 bases in between. For the CDR3, the DNA is TGTGCCAGCAGCCCTACCTATGGGGAGACCCAGTACTTC. Amino acids: CASSPTYGETQYF. The variable domain in full, completed from reference TRBV7-6 and TRBJ2-5, reads GAGVSQSPRYKVTKRGQDVALRCDPISGHVSLYWYRQALGQGPEFLTYFNYEAQQDKSGLPNDRFSAERPEGSISTLTIQRTEQRDSAMYRCASSPTYGETQYFGPGTRLLVL.

This clonotype occurred a few times. CDR3 region: CSVGGRAADTQYF. The CDR3 DNA reads TGCAGCGTTGGGGGCAGGGCCGCAGATACGCAGTATTTT. The V gene is TRBV29-1, the J gene TRBJ2-3; tentative D call: TRBD1 (5 bases). Trimming pared 4 bases from V and 4 bases from J, leaving 12 bases between. In germline, CDR1 is SQVTM, CDR2 ANQGSEA. The CDR3 is 13 residues long.

The V and J genes are TRBV20-1 and TRBJ2-2; D is perhaps TRBD2 (6 bases). The CDR3 is 17 amino acids. The V gene's germline CDR1 is DFQATT and CDR2 SNEGSKA (reference sequence). V was shortened by 1 base and J by 0 bases, with 15 bases between the two germline ends. CDR3 sequence: CSARGGLRTTNTGELFF. The DNA for the CDR3 is TGCAGTGCTAGAGGGGGTTTAAGGACTACGAACACCGGGGAGCTGTTTTTT.

This clonotype was picked up a small number of times. The chain recombines TRBV24-1 with TRBJ2-1, with 10 bases fitting TRBD2. V lost 9 bases to trimming and J lost 8 bases; unmatched junction nucleotides: 6. The CDR3 is 13 residues long. The germline CDR1 and CDR2 sequences are KGHDR and SFDVKD. This CDR3 is CATGASGGDEQFF. In DNA form, the CDR3 reads TGTGCCACCGGGGCTAGCGGGGGAGATGAGCAGTTCTTC.